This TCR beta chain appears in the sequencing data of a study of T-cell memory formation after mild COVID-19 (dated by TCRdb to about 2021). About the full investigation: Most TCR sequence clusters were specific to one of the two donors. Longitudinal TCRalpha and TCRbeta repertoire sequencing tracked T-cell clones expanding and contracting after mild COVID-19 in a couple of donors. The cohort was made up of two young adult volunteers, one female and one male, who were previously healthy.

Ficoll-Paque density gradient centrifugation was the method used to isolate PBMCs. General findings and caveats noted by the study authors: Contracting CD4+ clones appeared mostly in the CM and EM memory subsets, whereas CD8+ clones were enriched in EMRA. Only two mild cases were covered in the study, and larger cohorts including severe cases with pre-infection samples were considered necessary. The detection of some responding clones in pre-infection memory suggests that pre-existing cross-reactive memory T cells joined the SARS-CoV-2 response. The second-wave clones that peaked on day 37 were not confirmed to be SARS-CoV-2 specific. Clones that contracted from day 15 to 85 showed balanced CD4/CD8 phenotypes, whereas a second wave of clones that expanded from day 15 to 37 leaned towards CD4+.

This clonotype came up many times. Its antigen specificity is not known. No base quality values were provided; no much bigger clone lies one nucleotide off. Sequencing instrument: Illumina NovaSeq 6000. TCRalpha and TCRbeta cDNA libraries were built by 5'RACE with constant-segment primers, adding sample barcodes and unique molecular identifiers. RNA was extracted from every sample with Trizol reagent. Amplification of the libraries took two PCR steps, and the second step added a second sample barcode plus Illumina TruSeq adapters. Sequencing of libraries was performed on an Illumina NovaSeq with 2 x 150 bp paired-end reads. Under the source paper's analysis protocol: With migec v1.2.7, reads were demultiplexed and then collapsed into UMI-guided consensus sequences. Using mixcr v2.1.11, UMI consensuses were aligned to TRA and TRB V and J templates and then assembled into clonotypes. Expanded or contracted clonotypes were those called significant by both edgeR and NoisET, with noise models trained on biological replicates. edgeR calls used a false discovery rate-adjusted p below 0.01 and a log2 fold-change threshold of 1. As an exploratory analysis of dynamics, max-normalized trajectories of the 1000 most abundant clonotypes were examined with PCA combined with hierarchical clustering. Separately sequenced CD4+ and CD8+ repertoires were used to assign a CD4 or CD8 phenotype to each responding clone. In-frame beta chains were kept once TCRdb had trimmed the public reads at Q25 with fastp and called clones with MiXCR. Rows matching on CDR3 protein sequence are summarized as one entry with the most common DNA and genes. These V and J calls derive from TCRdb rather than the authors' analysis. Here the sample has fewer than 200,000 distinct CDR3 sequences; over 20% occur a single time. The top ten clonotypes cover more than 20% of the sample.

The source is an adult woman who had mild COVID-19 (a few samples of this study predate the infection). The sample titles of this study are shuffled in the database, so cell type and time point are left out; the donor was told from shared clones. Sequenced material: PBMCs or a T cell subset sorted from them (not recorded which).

DNA sequence: TGTGCCAGCAGCTTAGATAACCCCCCGGCCGATACGCAGTATTTT. Translated, this is CASSLDNPPADTQYF. This sequence uses TRBV11-2 and TRBJ2-3; no D gene is confidently identified. V is clipped by 0 bases and J by 6 bases, and the sequence between their germline boundaries is 13 bases long. Inclusive of the bounding cysteine and phenylalanine, the CDR3 is 15 residues long. Only the CDR3 DNA stays, 45 bases, in frame from base 1. Per the germline V gene, SGHAT is the CDR1 and FQNNGV is the CDR2.